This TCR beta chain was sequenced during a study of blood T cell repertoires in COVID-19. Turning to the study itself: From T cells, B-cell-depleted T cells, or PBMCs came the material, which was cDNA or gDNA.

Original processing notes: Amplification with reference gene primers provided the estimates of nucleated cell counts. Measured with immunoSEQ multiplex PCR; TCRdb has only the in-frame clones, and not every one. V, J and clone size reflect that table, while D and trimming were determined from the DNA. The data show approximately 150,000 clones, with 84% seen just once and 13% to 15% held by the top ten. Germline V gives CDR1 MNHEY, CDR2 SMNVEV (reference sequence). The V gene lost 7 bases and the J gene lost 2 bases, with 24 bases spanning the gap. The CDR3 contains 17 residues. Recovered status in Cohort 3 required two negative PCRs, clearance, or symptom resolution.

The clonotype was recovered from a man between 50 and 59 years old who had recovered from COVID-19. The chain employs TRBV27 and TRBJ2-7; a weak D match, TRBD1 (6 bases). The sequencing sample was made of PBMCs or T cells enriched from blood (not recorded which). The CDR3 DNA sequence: TGTGCCAGCAAGACACAGGGAAGAAAACAACCCCCCTACGAGCAGTACTTC. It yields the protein CASKTQGRKQPPYEQYF.